What follows are 15 T cell receptor beta chains derived from one specimen sequenced in a study of vaccination and CD4 T cells after COVID-19. The antigens of these receptors remain unknown. Sample treatment: approximately 9-day PBMC culture with coronavirus spike peptide pools or control peptides (ViraFEST assay). Oncomine TCR Beta short-read sequencing was applied to DNA from cultured CD4+ T cells. MiXCR, run by TCRdb on the PCR reads, gives a single entry per CDR3 protein. The sample comprises about 5,200 distinct CDR3 sequences, over 25% of which are singletons, and nearly 25% rests with the top ten. Sample: CD4+ T cells from blood, cultured in vitro, taken after SARS-CoV-2 vaccination. The receptors stem from a human donor who had recovered from COVID-19.

This sequence joins TRBV18 and TRBJ2-3; no clear D gene. The CDR3 is 15 amino acids. V was trimmed by 3 bases and J by 0 bases, leaving 10 bases between them. Germline CDR1 is KGHSH and CDR2 is LQKENI. In nucleotides, the CDR3 is TGTGCCAGCTCACCCTCTTACTTAAGCACAGATACGCAGTATTTT. Its translation is CASSPSYLSTDTQYF.

The genes are TRBV28 and TRBJ1-5, with D uncertain. V was cut by 3 bases and J by 0 bases, with 9 bases left in between. The CDR3 length is 15 residues. Germline V gene lookup returns CDR1 MDHEN and CDR2 SYDVKM. CDR3 sequence (DNA): TGTGCCAGCAGTTTGGGCGGCTATAGCAATCAGCCCCAGCATTTT. This sequence encodes CASSLGGYSNQPQHF.

This clonotype was detected a few times. V and J are TRBV6-5 and TRBJ1-1; a weak D match, TRBD1 (6 bases). V lost 2 bases and J lost 2, with 9 bases in between. Germline V gene data show CDR1 as MNHEY and CDR2 as SVGAGI. The CDR3 spans 14 residues. The CDR3 reads CASSYTGRNTEAFF. The CDR3 nucleotides are TGTGCCAGCAGTTACACAGGGAGAAACACTGAAGCTTTCTTT.

This chain connects TRBV11-2 to TRBJ2-5; D may be TRBD1 (5 bases). This CDR3 region has 14 residues. Between the trimmed V and J ends, which lost 5 bases and 2 bases, there was a span of 12 bases. CDR1 is SGHAT, CDR2 FQNNGV, per germline. Written as DNA, the CDR3 is TGTGCCAGCAGCCCCGACAGAACACAAGAGACCCAGTACTTC. This gives the protein CASSPDRTQETQYF. Together with reference TRBV11-2 and TRBJ2-5, the CDR3 gives the full variable domain: EAGVAQSPRYKIIEKRQSVAFWCNPISGHATLYWYQQILGQGPKLLIQFQNNGVVDDSQLPKDRFSAERLKGVDSTLKIQPAKLEDSAVYLCASSPDRTQETQYFGPGTRLLVL.

Within the sample, this clonotype is medium-sized. The chain links TRBV7-9 to TRBJ2-7; 9 positions match TRBD1. Germline loops: CDR1 SEHNR, CDR2 FQNEAQ (reference sequence). Trimming cost V 4 bases and J 9 bases; bases outside gene matches: 13. CDR3 length: 15 amino acids. The CDR3 DNA sequence: TGTGCCAGCAGCTCCACCTGGGACAGGGTTACTCGGCAGTACTTC. It codes for CASSSTWDRVTRQYF.

A few counts support this clonotype. The rearrangement links TRBV6-5 to TRBJ2-3; perhaps TRBD1 as D (5 bases). The CDR3 spans 15 residues. Per the germline V gene, CDR1 is MNHEY and CDR2 is SVGAGI. Between the trimmed V and J ends, which lost 0 bases and 7 bases, there was a span of 14 bases. The CDR3 sequence is CASSYSVTGSNTQYF. The CDR3 DNA is TGTGCCAGCAGTTACTCCGTCACAGGCTCCAATACGCAGTATTTT.

In its sample, this clonotype was seen a few times. The chain joins TRBV28 to TRBJ1-2, with 7 bases fitting TRBD1. Germline-derived CDR1 and CDR2 are MDHEN and SYDVKM. The trim removed 5 bases at V and 2 bases at J, leaving 5 bases unmatched. This CDR3 has 14 residues. The CDR3 DNA is TGTGCCAGCAGTAAGACAGGGAGGAACTATGGCTACACCTTC. Translation gives CASSKTGRNYGYTF.

This chain connects TRBV6-5 to TRBJ1-2; D gene uncertain. This CDR3 is 17 amino acids long. Trimming left V 0 bases short and J 4 bases short, with 18 bases between. Looked up from germline, CDR1 is MNHEY and CDR2 is SVGAGI. CDR3 residues: CASSYSGEGPVTYGYTF. The CDR3 DNA is TGTGCCAGCAGTTACTCGGGCGAGGGTCCGGTGACCTATGGCTACACCTTC.

This chain joins TRBV4-3 and TRBJ2-7; 7 positions agree with TRBD1. Germline V gene data show CDR1 as LGHNA and CDR2 as YSLEER. Unmatched junction bases numbered 12, after V lost 1 base and J lost 3 bases. This CDR3 has 17 residues. The CDR3 spells CASSQGLSTGLYYEQYF. Here the CDR3 DNA reads TGCGCCAGCAGCCAAGGTTTATCGACAGGGCTATACTACGAGCAGTACTTC.

J is TRBJ2-1 and V is TRBV7-3, with a possible D match to TRBD2 (7 bases). Germline V gene data show CDR1 as SGHTA and CDR2 as FQGTGA. The V gene lost 5 bases and the J gene lost 7 bases, with 18 bases spanning the gap. The CDR3 consists of 15 residues. The CDR3 DNA reads TGTGCCAGCAGCCCAGGGAGGGGGGGCCAGAATGAGCAGTTCTTC. This gives the protein CASSPGRGGQNEQFF.

The rearrangement uses TRBV6-1 and TRBJ2-7; D gene unclear. Germline V CDR1 and CDR2: MNHNS, SASEGT. The CDR3 runs to 12 residues. V lost 2 bases, J lost 8 bases, and 10 bases lay in between. CDR3 residues: CASSEPPRQQYF. The CDR3 DNA reads as TGTGCCAGCAGTGAACCCCCCCGGCAGCAGTACTTC.

This chain connects TRBV7-2 to TRBJ1-5; 7 bases line up with TRBD1. The CDR3 extends over 17 amino acids. CDR1 and CDR2 from the germline V gene are SGHTA and FQGNSA. Trimming cost V 5 bases and J 1 base; bases outside gene matches: 11. CDR3 sequence (DNA): TGTGCCAGCAGCGCCATGCGAGGGGGCGCGAGCAATCAGCCCCAGCATTTT. Its protein product is CASSAMRGGASNQPQHF.

This clonotype was observed a handful of times. The rearrangement joins TRBV28 to TRBJ2-5; possibly TRBD2 for D (6 bases). V was trimmed by 3 bases and J by 3 bases, leaving 17 bases between them. The CDR3 is made up of 16 amino acids. The germline CDR1 and CDR2 sequences are MDHEN and SYDVKM. Written as DNA, the CDR3 is TGTGCCAGCAGTTTGACCCCCGGGAGTGGGAAAGAGACCCAGTACTTC. It specifies CASSLTPGSGKETQYF.

The chain carries TRBV6-1 and TRBJ2-7; TRBD2 matches 11 bases. Germline V gene data show CDR1 as MNHNS and CDR2 as SASEGT. The CDR3 contains 15 residues. J was trimmed by 7 bases and V by 8 bases; bases with no gene match: 13. For the CDR3, the DNA is TGTGCCAGCCTGAAGGTAGCGGGGGGGCTGAGGGAGCAGTACTTC. Translated, it gives CASLKVAGGLREQYF.

This chain links TRBV10-3 with TRBJ2-3; 10 nucleotides line up with TRBD2. J gave up 6 bases and V 4 bases, and 10 bases lay outside the gene matches. CDR3 length: 16 residues. CDR1 ENHRY and CDR2 SYGVKD come from the germline V gene. In nucleotides, the CDR3 is TGTGCCATCAGTGTTGCCAGCGGGGGGGCCCGTGATACGCAGTATTTT. The encoded protein is CAISVASGGARDTQYF.